These 30 T cell receptor delta chains share one sample of origin, sequenced in a study of γδ T cells in repeated Plasmodium falciparum infection. Gammadelta T cells were flow-sorted from PBMC into Vgamma9/Vdelta2+ and Vdelta2-negative populations for bulk analysis. TCRdb fed the multiplex PCR reads into CATT to redo clone calling. The sample lists 70,000 to 95,000 delta-chain clones, around 1.4% seen once, with 8.5% to 10% in the top ten. The sequenced sample was gamma-delta T cells from blood. The receptors stem from a pool of human donors (malaria-infected and uninfected, not separated).

This chain joins TRDV1 and TRDJ1, with unresolved D. As TCRdb names no J gene, one was assigned here on the basis of a DNA match to germline. Germline CDR1 is TSWWSYY and CDR2 is QGS. V was cut by 2 bases and J by 3 bases, with 10 bases left in between. The CDR3 covers 14 residues. CDR3 sequence (DNA): TGTGCTCTTGGGGAAGTGGCCCCCCCCGATAAACTCATCTTT. Protein: CALGEVAPPDKLIF.

Many counts were recorded for this clone. A read error may produce the germline difference seen at one junction end. This chain links TRDV1 with TRDJ1, with a tentative D call TRDD2 (6 bases). CDR3 length: 19 residues. Germline-derived CDR1 and CDR2 are TSWWSYY and QGS. CDR3 amino acids: CALGVAFPTTNPYTDELIF. CDR3 bases: TGTGCTCTTGGGGTCGCCTTCCCAACAACTAATCCCTACACCGATGAACTCATCTTT.

Comments on this clone: A far larger clone is only one base removed, so a read error is likely. This rearrangement joins TRDV1 to TRDJ1; 13 nucleotides line up with TRDD3. The J gene, absent from TCRdb, was called here by matching the DNA to germline. Germline V CDR1 and CDR2: TSWWSYY, QGS. This CDR3 is 21 amino acids long. DNA of the CDR3: TGTGCCCTTGGGGTCAGCCTTCCTATAAAACTACTGGGGGATACGGCCGATAAACTCATCTTT. This gives the protein CALGVSLPIKLLGDTADKLIF.

Concerning this clone: TCRdb shows a much larger clone's protein in place of this DNA's translation, and the two differ at residue 22, likely through a read error; the protein shown is translated from the DNA. The V gene is given as TRDV1, and no J gene call is available; TRDD3 is taken as the D call from the table, unchecked against the DNA. CDR1 TSWWSYY and CDR2 QGS come from the germline V gene. This CDR3 comprises 24 residues. This CDR3 reads CALGESTLKKPGALLLSYTDKPIF. The CDR3 bases are TGTGCTCTTGGGGAATCTACCCTAAAGAAGCCAGGCGCCCTTTTACTATCATACACCGATAAACCCATCTTT.

Details on this clone: A far larger clone is one nucleotide away, so this likely arose from a read error. The same CDR3 also results from other DNA sequences found in this sample. Called V gene: TRDV1; the J gene was not called; the table calls TRDD3, which could not be checked here. This CDR3 comprises 22 residues. The germline gives CDR1 TSWWSYY, CDR2 QGS. The CDR3 bases are TGTGCTCTTGGGGAGCCTCTTCATCTTCCTTCTAGTACTGGGGTGCACACCGATAAACTCATTTTT. It encodes CALGEPLHLPSSTGVHTDKLIF.

This clone turned up a few times. The protein given by TCRdb reflects a much larger clone and differs at residue 20 from this DNA's translation, likely from a read error; the protein shown is the DNA's translation. The chain is built from TRDV1 and TRDJ1, with D perhaps TRDD2 or TRDD3 (6 bases each). This CDR3 region has 27 residues. The V and J ends lost 0 bases and 0 bases respectively, with 44 bases between them. Germline V CDR1 and CDR2: TSWWSYY, QGS. The CDR3 region is CALGELWAFRWPSLGPNKGLYTDKLIF. The CDR3 bases are TGTGCTCTTGGGGAACTTTGGGCCTTTCGATGGCCTTCCCTGGGGCCTAATAAGGGTCTTTACACCGATAAACTCATCTTT.

This clone is categorized as medium-sized. This chain links TRDV1 with TRDJ1; no definite D call. Trimming took off 3 bases at V and 1 base at J, with 12 bases between the two ends. This CDR3 has 15 amino acids. CDR1 is TSWWSYY, CDR2 QGS, per germline. The CDR3 DNA sequence: TGTGCTCTTGGGGATCACCTCAGTTCCACCGATAAACTCATCTTT. Translation: CALGDHLSSTDKLIF.

As regards this clone: The likely explanation is a read error, given a far larger clone one base away. Other DNA sequences within the sample encode an identical CDR3. The CDR3 region is CALQWIQYTDKLIF. DNA for the CDR3: TGTGCGCTCCAGTGGATTCAATACACCGATAAACTCATCTTT. The chain carries TRDV1 and TRDJ1; no firm D call. TCRdb carries no J gene annotation; the J gene was assigned here by matching the DNA with germline. This CDR3 comprises 14 residues. From germline, CDR1 is TSWWSYY and CDR2 QGS.

Worth noting for this clone: A far larger clone differs by one base, so this is likely a read error. The same CDR3 can be traced to other DNA sequences in this sample. V usage is TRDV1 and J usage is TRDJ1, with TRDD3 identical over 12 bases. TCRdb does not report a J gene; here it was assigned by matching the DNA to germline references. This CDR3 spans 20 amino acids. From germline, CDR1 is TSWWSYY and CDR2 QGS. The CDR3 nucleotides are TGCGCTCTTGGCCATTCTACTCCCGACTGGGGGATACTCGAGGGAGGTAAACTCATCTTT. Protein sequence: CALGHSTPDWGILEGGKLIF.

About this clone: TCRdb's entry gives the protein of a much larger clone, which mismatches this DNA's translation at residue 16, likely from a read error; the protein reported here is translated from the DNA. The chain is built from TRDV1 and TRDJ1; 11 nucleotides align to TRDD3. TCRdb offers no J gene call, so here the DNA was matched to germline to obtain one. Germline assignment: CDR1 TSWWSYY and CDR2 QGS. The V and J ends lost 2 bases and 10 bases, in that order; junction bases with no gene match: 27. This CDR3 spans 21 amino acids. The CDR3 sequence: CALGEFPYNHVGDTRTGGLIF. The CDR3 DNA sequence: TGTGCTCTTGGGGAATTTCCCTATAATCACGTGGGGGATACGCGTACCGGGGGACTCATCTTT.

As for this clone: TCRdb lists the protein of a much larger clone for this DNA, which differs at residue 13, so this is likely a read error; the protein given here is translated from the DNA itself. V and J are TRDV2 and TRDJ1, with 12 bases that match TRDD3. The germline V gene has CDR1 GEAIGNYY and CDR2 EKD. There are 20 residues in the CDR3. J lost 0 bases, V lost 0 bases, and 13 bases had no gene match. CDR3 DNA: TGTGCCTGTGACACCGTCCGCGGCTGGGGGATACGAGGGTACACCGATAAACTCATCTTT. Translated, it gives CACDTVRGWGIRGYTDKLIF.

This clone was picked up many times. Other DNA variants within this sample encode the same CDR3. J is TRDJ3 and V is TRDV2; tentative D call: TRDD3 (5 bases). The J gene, missing from TCRdb, was assigned here through DNA to germline matching. Germline CDR1 reads GEAIGNYY; CDR2 reads EKD. V shed 0 bases and J shed 0 bases, with 5 bases lying between them. This CDR3 is 16 amino acids long. The DNA of the CDR3 is TGTGCCTGTGACACCGGGGGCTCCTGGGACACCCGACAGATGTTTTTC. This translates into CACDTGGSWDTRQMFF.

The sample holds a few counts of this clone. This sequence is one base from a far larger clone and is likely a read error. The identical CDR3 is also encoded by other nucleotide sequences in the sample. The gene calls are TRDV3 and TRDJ1; 12 nucleotides agree with TRDD3. Germline CDR1 reads TVYSNPD; CDR2 reads GDNSRS (reference sequence). CDR3 length equals 19 residues. CDR3 region: CAFDKLYWGILRDTDKLIF. The CDR3 coding sequence is TGTGCCTTCGACAAGCTGTACTGGGGGATACTGAGGGACACCGATAAACTCATCTTC.

This clone appeared a few times. A far bigger clonotype differs at one base, so this is likely a read error. The same CDR3 is also encoded by other DNA sequences in this sample. The chain is built from TRDV2 and TRDJ2; 12 bases are shared with TRDD3. Here the J gene was assigned by germline matching of the DNA, as TCRdb has none. CDR1 GEAIGNYY and CDR2 EKD come from the germline V gene. The CDR3 has 15 residues. This CDR3 is CACDSILGDTAQLFF. CDR3 nucleotides: TGTGCCTGTGACTCCATACTGGGGGATACAGCGCAACTCTTCTTT.

This clone appeared a few times. This DNA translates differently at residue 22 from the TCRdb protein, which is that of a much larger clone; a read error is likely, and the protein shown is the DNA's own translation. No J gene was named, though the V gene is TRDV2; the D segment call TRDD3 is taken from the table without a DNA check. The CDR3 loop spans 24 amino acids. CDR1 and CDR2 (germline): GEAIGNYY, EKD. CDR3 bases: TGTGCCTGTGACCCGGTCCGTCGCCCCAGTAAGTTTGGTACTGGGGGGCCCACCACCGATAAACCCATCTTT. This gives the protein CACDPVRRPSKFGTGGPTTDKPIF.

Worth noting for this clone: The protein TCRdb lists belongs to a much larger clone and differs from this DNA's translation at residue 12, which points to a read error; the protein shown is made from the DNA. The rearrangement uses TRDV2 and TRDJ2; 11 nucleotides align to TRDD3. No J segment appears in TCRdb, so it was assigned here by matching the sequence to germline. There are 16 residues in the CDR3. Germline lookup yields CDR1 GEAIGNYY and CDR2 EKD. The CDR3 is CACDDLVGDTTTQLFF. As DNA, the CDR3 is TGTGCCTGTGACGACTTAGTGGGGGATACGACAACACAACTCTTCTTT.

This clone has more than one count but fewer than ten. A far larger clone is one base from this, pointing to a likely read error. The sample contains more than one DNA sequence encoding this CDR3. The chain carries TRDV1 and TRDJ1; possibly TRDD2 for D (8 bases). Here the J gene was assigned by germline matching of the DNA, as TCRdb has none. The CDR3 spans 23 residues. Between the trimmed V and J ends, which lost 5 bases and 4 bases, there was a span of 41 bases. The V gene's germline CDR1 is TSWWSYY and CDR2 QGS. This chain's CDR3 is CALGSSSYIGLGAGGYVRDKLIF. As DNA, the CDR3 is TGTGCTCTTGGGTCTTCTTCCTACATAGGGTTGGGGGCTGGGGGGTACGTCCGCGATAAACTCATCTTT.

The chain has TRDV1 and TRDJ1, with D unresolved. The J gene was missing in TCRdb and was found by matching the end of the DNA to germline. Trimming pared 3 bases from V and 0 bases from J, leaving 5 bases between. In germline, CDR1 is TSWWSYY, CDR2 QGS. The CDR3 covers 13 residues. The CDR3 sequence: CALGDSYTDKLIF. As DNA, the CDR3 is TGTGCTCTTGGGGACTCATACACCGATAAACTCATCTTT.

As to this clone: This DNA's translation differs at residue 10 from TCRdb's protein, which comes from a much larger clone; a read error is likely, and the protein shown is translated from the DNA. The chain combines TRDV2 with TRDJ3; 10 nucleotides align to TRDD3. TCRdb lists no J gene, so it was determined here by aligning the DNA to germline. The CDR3 totals 17 residues. The germline V gene has CDR1 GEAIGNYY and CDR2 EKD. The trim removed 3 bases at V and 5 bases at J, leaving 6 bases unmatched. CDR3: CACDDTGGSRDTRQMFF. The CDR3, as DNA: TGTGCCTGTGACGATACTGGGGGATCCCGGGACACCCGACAGATGTTTTTC.

Concerning this clone itself: A far more abundant clone sits one base away, making this likely a read error. The same CDR3 also results from other DNA sequences found in this sample. The chain combines TRDV1 with TRDJ1; 12 nucleotides line up with TRDD3. TCRdb is silent on the J gene; assignment here came from matching the DNA to germline. The CDR3 runs 22 residues. Germline V lookup: CDR1 TSWWSYY, CDR2 QGS. In DNA, the CDR3 is TGTGCCCTTGGGGAACTTATAGCTCGAGCTCTAACTGGGGGATACCAAACCGATAAACTCATCTTT. It translates to CALGELIARALTGGYQTDKLIF.

Ten or more counts support this clone. The chain combines TRDV1 with TRDJ1; 7 bases match TRDD3. The trim removed 4 bases at V and 0 bases at J, leaving 17 bases unmatched. Per the germline V gene, CDR1 is TSWWSYY and CDR2 is QGS. CDR3 length equals 19 residues. The CDR3 DNA is TGTGCTCTTGGGGTCACCCTAAGGTGGCTGGGGGCTTACACCGATAAACTCATCTTT. Protein: CALGVTLRWLGAYTDKLIF.

This clone has a count of ten or more. This could be a read error, since a much larger clone is one nucleotide away. Other nucleotide sequences from this sample produce the same CDR3. CDR3 DNA: TGTGCTCTTGGGGAATGCCACCTAGACCGCGGGGGGTACGGGTACACCGATAAACTCATCTTT. Its translation: CALGECHLDRGGYGYTDKLIF. This chain joins TRDV1 and TRDJ1; TRDD3 might be the D (5 bases). Germline assignment: CDR1 TSWWSYY and CDR2 QGS. This CDR3 contains 21 residues. Trimming stripped 2 bases from V and 0 bases from J, with 28 bases between.

As for this clone: It is likely a read error: a sequence one base away is far more abundant. Other DNA sequences from this sample encode an identical CDR3 as well. The chain is built from TRDV2 and TRDJ1, with 7 bases aligning to TRDD3. The CDR3 runs 16 residues. Germline values: CDR1 GEAIGNYY, CDR2 EKD. J lost 1 base, V lost 3 bases, and 10 bases had no gene match. The chain's CDR3 is CACDFEGGWGTDKLIF. In DNA, the CDR3 is TGTGCCTGTGACTTCGAGGGGGGATGGGGCACCGATAAACTCATCTTT.

This clone was seen a few times. This is likely an artifact of a read error, given a far larger clone one base away. The sample contains more than one DNA sequence encoding this CDR3. The J gene is TRDJ2, the V gene TRDV1, with D possibly being TRDD3 (5 bases). TCRdb offers no J gene call, so here the DNA was matched to germline to obtain one. CDR3 length equals 16 residues. Germline CDR1 and CDR2: TSWWSYY and QGS. V lost 3 bases to trimming and J lost 4 bases, with 15 bases between them. CDR3 DNA: TGTGCTCTTGGGGAGTGGGGCTGTGGGAGGACAGCACAACTCTTCTTT. Its protein is CALGEWGCGRTAQLFF.

As for this clone: Only one base separates this from a far larger clonotype, so it likely reflects a read error. Other nucleotide sequences in the sample specify the same CDR3. V is TRDV1 and J is TRDJ1; the D gene is possibly TRDD3 (5 bases). The J gene, left out of TCRdb, was set here by checking the DNA against germline. Germline V gene sequence: CDR1 TSWWSYY, CDR2 QGS. The CDR3 is made up of 17 amino acids. Trimming pared 0 bases from V and 8 bases from J, leaving 22 bases between. The CDR3 DNA follows: TGTGCTCTTGGGGAACTCAGGCCCGGCGGGGGCCACTTCAAACTCATCTTT. As protein: CALGELRPGGGHFKLIF.

Worth noting for this clone: TCRdb attributes to this sequence the protein of a much larger clone, which differs from the DNA translation at residue 9; a read error is likely, and the protein displayed is translated from the DNA. The V gene reported is TRDV1; the J gene is uncalled. Germline assignment: CDR1 TSWWSYY and CDR2 QGS. The CDR3 sequence is 11 residues long. The CDR3 sequence: CALGSRGKPIF. In DNA, the CDR3 is TGTGCTCTTGGGTCTAGGGGTAAACCCATCTTT.

This clone was seen more than once but under ten times. A read error likely explains why the TCRdb protein, taken from a much larger clone, differs from this DNA's translation at residue 16; the protein shown is translated from the DNA. This chain uses TRDV2 with TRDJ1; possible D gene TRDD3, 7 bases. The J gene comes from matching the DNA to germline here; TCRdb lacks it. Germline-derived CDR1 and CDR2 are GEAIGNYY and EKD. Trimming pared 0 bases from V and 2 bases from J, leaving 42 bases between. The CDR3 extends over 25 amino acids. In nucleotides, the CDR3 is TGTGCCTGTGACACCGTGGGCCCTTCCCAGGTCCTGGCTACTGGGGAACCCCTTTCGACCGATAAACTCATCTTT. Translation: CACDTVGPSQVLATGEPLSTDKLIF.

With respect to this clone: The protein TCRdb gives is from a much larger clone and does not agree with this DNA's translation at residue 14, likely a read error; the protein shown here comes from the DNA. This chain joins TRDV1 and TRDJ1; TRDD3 matches at 10 bases. The CDR3 loop spans 22 amino acids. J lost 4 bases, V lost 0 bases, and 23 bases had no gene match. CDR1 is TSWWSYY, CDR2 QGS, per germline. The CDR3 nucleotides are TGTGCTCTTGGGGAACTAGTTGACGGATTTTACTGGGGGATGCGCATGTGCGATAAACTCATCTTT. The encoded protein is CALGELVDGFYWGMRMCDKLIF.

With regard to this clone: The TCRdb protein comes from a much larger clone and disagrees with this DNA's translation at residue 10, likely due to a read error; the protein given here is derived from the DNA. The rearrangement joins TRDV1 to TRDJ1; D call uncertain. This CDR3 spans 17 amino acids. Germline V gene sequence: CDR1 TSWWSYY, CDR2 QGS. Trimming cost V 2 bases and J 0 bases, with 16 bases left between them. CDR3 amino acids: CALGEFRRGVYTDKLIF. The CDR3 DNA follows: TGTGCTCTTGGGGAATTCCGAAGGGGCGTATACACCGATAAACTCATCTTT.

This clone was observed many times. Being one base from a much bigger clone, this may be a read error. Within the sample, other DNA sequences also encode this same CDR3. The chain recombines TRDV1 with TRDJ2, with TRDD3 identical over 9 bases. The germline V gene encodes CDR1 TSWWSYY and CDR2 QGS. This CDR3 contains 20 residues. The DNA of the CDR3 is TGTGCTCTTGGGAATAAAGAGGGGATACGTGGTTGGGTTTTGACAGCACAGCTCTTCTTT. Its translation is CALGNKEGIRGWVLTAQLFF.